The TCR beta chain described here comes from a study of spatial heterogeneity in lung cancer. Across the whole study: There were, on average, more than ten raw-read appearances for each unique TCR and UMI combination.

Single TCR cDNA molecules each had their own unique molecular identifier. Each CDR3 protein is one row after TCRdb ran MiXCR on the 5' RACE reads. The sample shows approximately 40,000 distinct CDR3 sequences, 7.5% to 8% of them seen only once. Documented time point: sample taken at primary tumor resection. Whole RNA, isolated from tumor, nontumor lung or frozen PBMC, was sequenced without prior sorting. V lost 2 bases to trimming and J lost 2 bases, with 4 bases between them. Germline V CDR1 and CDR2: ENHRY, SYGVKD. The length of the CDR3 is 12 residues. This TCR was sampled from a male donor with early-stage non-small cell lung cancer. This chain connects TRBV10-3 to TRBJ2-7, with unresolved D. This specimen consisted of PBMCs, obtained at surgery. CDR3 DNA: TGTGCCATCAGTGAGAACACCTACGAGCAGTACTTC. Protein product: CAISENTYEQYF.